Below, 7 T cell receptor beta chains from the same sample are listed, as sequenced in a study of CD8 T cells in acute hepatitis C reinfection. Measured with immunoSEQ multiplex PCR; TCRdb has only the in-frame clones, and not every one. This sample has 30,000 to 45,000 clones; roughly 88% occur once, and the top ten carry over 9.5%. The time point was: naive CD8 control sorted from an acute-time-point sample. Material: naive CD8+ T cells from PBMCs. These TCRs come from a woman aged 18-30 years who spontaneously cleared hepatitis C infection.

V usage is TRBV10-3 and J usage is TRBJ2-7; possible D gene TRBD2, 6 bases. Germline CDR1 and CDR2: ENHRY and SYGVKD. The CDR3 extends over 15 amino acids. Trimming pared 4 bases from V and 0 bases from J, leaving 13 bases between. CDR3 nucleotides: TGTGCCATCAGTGGACCGGGACTGCGCTCCTACGAGCAGTACTTC. It encodes CAISGPGLRSYEQYF.

The rearrangement links TRBV30 to TRBJ2-2, with D hard to call. V was cut by 4 bases and J by 7 bases, with 16 bases left in between. This CDR3 has 14 residues. The germline gives CDR1 GTSNPN, CDR2 SVGIG (reference sequence). DNA for the CDR3: TGTGCCTGGACCCCCGCCGAGATTAACGGGGAGCTGTTTTTT. This translates into CAWTPAEINGELFF. Drawing the rest from reference TRBV30 and TRBJ2-2, the complete variable domain is SQTIHQWPATLVQPVGSPLSLECTVEGTSNPNLYWYRQAAGRGLQLLFYSVGIGQISSEVPQNLSASRPQDRQFILSSKKLLLSDSGFYLCAWTPAEINGELFFGEGSRLTVL.

CDR3 in DNA: TGTGCCAGCAGTCCCAGAGGGTCGGGAACTGAAGCTTTCTTT. Encoded protein: CASSPRGSGTEAFF. The chain joins TRBV27 to TRBJ1-1; no clear D gene. CDR3 length: 14 amino acids. The V end was cut by 5 bases, the J end by 5 bases, with 15 bases between. The V gene's germline CDR1 is MNHEY and CDR2 SMNVEV (reference sequence).

This rearrangement joins TRBV30 to TRBJ2-7; 8 bases match TRBD1. The CDR3 runs to 14 residues. V lost 2 bases, J lost 3 bases, and 6 bases stayed unmatched. Germline V gene lookup returns CDR1 GTSNPN and CDR2 SVGIG (reference sequence). DNA for the CDR3: TGTGCCTGGAGTCGAGGACAGGGCCACTACGAGCAGTACTTC. This translates into CAWSRGQGHYEQYF.

This chain connects TRBV4-1 to TRBJ2-5; a possible D gene is TRBD2 (7 bases). Germline CDR1 and CDR2: MGHRA and YSYEKL. V lost 1 base, J lost 1 base, and 10 bases lay in between. This CDR3 comprises 15 residues. The CDR3 sequence is CASSQVGGVQETQYF. Here the CDR3 DNA reads TGCGCCAGCAGCCAAGTAGGGGGGGTCCAAGAGACCCAGTACTTC.

This clone is a singleton in its sample. This sequence joins TRBV6-5 and TRBJ2-7; TRBD1 agrees at 12 bases. With 0 bases clipped from V and 11 bases from J, the junction kept 2 bases outside the gene matches. Germline CDR1 and CDR2: MNHEY and SVGAGI. CDR3 length: 13 amino acids. The CDR3 protein is CASSYSGTGGKYF. The CDR3 DNA reads as TGTGCCAGCAGTTACTCCGGGACAGGGGGCAAGTACTTC.

V usage is TRBV5-8 and J usage is TRBJ1-4; 10 nucleotides align to TRBD1. This CDR3 has 15 residues. The germline V gene encodes CDR1 SGHTS and CDR2 YDEGEE. V lost 3 bases and J lost 8; bases outside the gene matches: 7. CDR3 in DNA: TGTGCCAGCAGCTCCGGGACAGGGGTGGTAGAAAAACTGTTTTTT. It encodes CASSSGTGVVEKLFF.